The next 26 T cell receptor beta chains were all read from a single sample in a study of blood T cell repertoires in COVID-19. The assay was immunoSEQ multiplex PCR, and TCRdb's table has in-frame clones only and misses some. The sample lists more than 350,000 clones, more than 80% occurring once. The material sequenced was PBMCs or T cells enriched from blood (not recorded which). These receptors came from a man aged 18 to 35 who had recovered from COVID-19.

The chain uses TRBV3-1 (or the pseudogene TRBV3-2) and TRBJ1-4; the D gene is possibly TRBD1 (5 bases). The ends were cut back, 0 bases at V and 2 bases at J, with 13 bases in the middle. The germline CDR1 and CDR2 sequences are LGHDT and YNNKEL (reference sequence). The CDR3 has 17 residues. CDR3 DNA sequence: TGTGCCAGCAGCCAAGACCCGCCTGGGGGGACTAATGAAAAACTGTTTTTT. Protein sequence: CASSQDPPGGTNEKLFF.

V gene TRBV5-1 combines with J gene TRBJ1-1; 11 positions agree with TRBD1. Germline V gene sequence: CDR1 SGHRS, CDR2 YFSETQ. Losses at the gene ends were 3 bases for V and 5 bases for J; bases not matched to a gene: 6. This CDR3 is 15 amino acids long. CDR3 DNA: TGCGCCAGCAGCTCTTCCGGGACAGGGGGAACTGAAGCTTTCTTT. Amino acids: CASSSSGTGGTEAFF.

The CDR3 nucleotides read TGCGCCAGCAGCTTGGCCCGAGGGAACACTGAAGCTTTCTTT. Its translation is CASSLARGNTEAFF. This chain connects TRBV5-1 to TRBJ1-1; D remains ambiguous. CDR1 SGHRS and CDR2 YFSETQ come from the germline V gene. This CDR3 has 14 amino acids. The germline V and J ends were trimmed by 0 bases and 1 base, with 7 bases remaining between them.

The chain joins TRBV19 to TRBJ2-1; possible D gene TRBD2, 5 bases. The CDR3 loop spans 14 amino acids. Deletions cut 7 bases from V and 0 bases from J, with 10 bases between. CDR1 is LNHDA and CDR2 is SQIVND in the germline V gene (reference sequence). CDR3 bases: TGTGCCAGTAATGAGGGAGTCTCCTACAATGAGCAGTTCTTC. Residues: CASNEGVSYNEQFF. Together with reference TRBV19 and TRBJ2-1, the CDR3 gives the full variable domain: DGGITQSPKYLFRKEGQNVTLSCEQNLNHDAMYWYRQDPGQGLRLIYYSQIVNDFQKGDIAEGYSVSREKKESFPLTVTSAQKNPTAFYLCASNEGVSYNEQFFGPGTRLTVL.

The CDR3 coding sequence is TGTGCCAGCAGCCGCGGGGGGGCCACAGATACGCAGTATTTT. This sequence encodes CASSRGGATDTQYF. V usage is TRBV3-1 (or the pseudogene TRBV3-2) and J usage is TRBJ2-3, with 9 bases identical to TRBD2. The V gene's germline CDR1 is LGHDT and CDR2 YNNKEL (reference sequence). The CDR3 length is 14 residues. The J segment lost 2 bases and the V segment lost 4 bases, leaving 1 base of the junction unmatched.

The chain carries TRBV14 and TRBJ2-1; 9 nucleotides match TRBD1. V lost 7 bases to trimming and J lost 6 bases; unmatched junction nucleotides: 13. The CDR3 spans 16 residues. CDR1 is SGHDN, CDR2 FVKESK, per germline. DNA of the CDR3: TGTGCCAGCATCTTCGGTCCGGGACAGGGTTCCAATGAGCAGTTCTTC. It encodes CASIFGPGQGSNEQFF.

This rearrangement joins TRBV5-1 to TRBJ2-1, with 8 nucleotides matching TRBD1. This CDR3 has 14 amino acids. Germline V gene sequence: CDR1 SGHRS, CDR2 YFSETQ. The J segment lost 6 bases and the V segment lost 1 base, leaving 3 bases of the junction unmatched. In nucleotides, the CDR3 is TGCGCCAGCAGCTTGTATACAGGGGGCAATGAGCAGTTCTTC. Translating it yields CASSLYTGGNEQFF.

In this sample, this clone turned up a few times. V gene TRBV18 combines with J gene TRBJ1-4; the D gene is possibly TRBD1 (5 bases). Germline assignment: CDR1 KGHSH and CDR2 LQKENI. The CDR3 is made up of 16 amino acids. Between the trimmed V and J ends, which lost 0 bases and 8 bases, there was a span of 16 bases. This chain's CDR3 is CASSPPSRGREEKLFF. The CDR3 coding sequence is TGTGCCAGCTCACCACCGTCGCGGGGACGTGAAGAAAAACTGTTTTTT.

The V gene is TRBV3-1 (or the pseudogene TRBV3-2), the J gene TRBJ1-3, with 8 nucleotides matching TRBD1. Looked up from germline, CDR1 is LGHDT and CDR2 is YNNKEL (reference sequence). The CDR3 loop spans 16 amino acids. V shed 3 bases and J 0 bases; nucleotides not matched to a gene: 4. The CDR3 protein is CASSHRDRFSGNTIYF. The DNA for the CDR3 is TGTGCCAGCAGCCACCGGGACAGGTTCTCTGGAAACACCATATATTTT.

The V gene is TRBV7-9, the J gene TRBJ1-4; a weak D match, TRBD1 (6 bases). V lost 7 bases, J lost 3 bases, and 15 bases lay in between. The CDR3 covers 15 residues. CDR1 is SEHNR and CDR2 is FQNEAQ in the germline V gene (reference sequence). The CDR3 spells CASIPLGAANEKLFF. The DNA of the CDR3 is TGTGCCAGCATCCCCTTGGGGGCGGCTAATGAAAAACTGTTTTTT.

The chain combines TRBV7-2 with TRBJ1-2, with a possible D match to TRBD1 (5 bases). Trimming left V 1 base short and J 6 bases short, with 9 bases between. This CDR3 is built from 13 residues. CDR1 and CDR2 (germline): SGHTA, FQGNSA. CDR3 protein: CASSLGQGNGYTF. In DNA, the CDR3 is TGTGCCAGCAGCTTAGGGCAGGGTAATGGCTACACCTTC. Based on the CDR3 plus reference TRBV7-2 and TRBJ1-2, the full variable domain is GAGVSQSPSNKVTEKGKDVELRCDPISGHTALYWYRQSLGQGLEFLIYFQGNSAPDKSGLPSDRFSAERTGGSVSTLTIQRTQQEDSAVYLCASSLGQGNGYTFGSGTRLTVV.

This chain connects TRBV20-1 to TRBJ2-7; D ambiguous. This CDR3 contains 9 residues. Per germline, CDR1 DFQATT and CDR2 SNEGSKA (reference sequence). V shed 7 bases and J shed 4 bases, with 5 bases lying between them. The CDR3 spells CSVGYEQYF. The CDR3 DNA reads TGCAGTGTCGGGTACGAGCAGTACTTC.

This chain uses TRBV19 with TRBJ1-2; D is perhaps TRBD1 (6 bases). V was clipped by 4 bases and J by 7 bases, with 7 bases between them. Germline CDR1 LNHDA, CDR2 SQIVND (reference sequence). This CDR3 has 11 residues. The CDR3 coding sequence is TGTGCCAGTAGTACCAGGGGTGGCTACACCTTC. Translated: CASSTRGGYTF. The full variable domain, its missing parts supplied by reference TRBV19 and TRBJ1-2, is DGGITQSPKYLFRKEGQNVTLSCEQNLNHDAMYWYRQDPGQGLRLIYYSQIVNDFQKGDIAEGYSVSREKKESFPLTVTSAQKNPTAFYLCASSTRGGYTFGSGTRLTVV.

Only one count was recorded for this clone. This chain uses TRBV7-2 with TRBJ2-1, with D hard to call. The CDR3 runs 14 residues. Trimming took off 0 bases at V and 4 bases at J, with 7 bases between the two ends. The germline CDR1 and CDR2 sequences are SGHTA and FQGNSA. The DNA for the CDR3 is TGTGCCAGCAGCTTAGCGGAGTTTTACAATGAGCAGTTCTTC. It encodes CASSLAEFYNEQFF.

The chain links TRBV7-3 to TRBJ2-1; 9 bases map to TRBD2. This CDR3 has 21 amino acids. Trimming removed 5 bases from V and 0 bases from J; junction bases left unmatched: 20. Germline CDR1 reads SGHTA; CDR2 reads FQGTGA. This chain's CDR3 is CASSRDPVAAGGSSSYNEQFF. In DNA, the CDR3 is TGTGCCAGCAGCCGGGACCCGGTGGCAGCGGGGGGATCTAGCTCCTACAATGAGCAGTTCTTC.

The CDR3 DNA is TGTGCCAGCAGCTTAGGGACAGTTCAGCCCCAGCATTTT. Translating it yields CASSLGTVQPQHF. The J gene is TRBJ1-5, the V gene TRBV7-9; tentative D call: TRBD1 (6 bases). Germline CDR1 reads SEHNR; CDR2 reads FQNEAQ (reference sequence). Trimming took 1 base from V and 6 from J, leaving 7 bases between them. This CDR3 has 13 residues.

The chain carries TRBV9 and TRBJ1-1; D is possibly TRBD1 (6 bases). The V gene's germline CDR1 is SGDLS and CDR2 YYNGEE. This CDR3 is 13 amino acids long. The V end was cut by 4 bases, the J end by 2 bases, with 9 bases between. CDR3 amino acids: CASSQGPNTEAFF. The CDR3 bases are TGTGCCAGCAGCCAGGGGCCTAACACTGAAGCTTTCTTT.

The chain links TRBV6-5 to TRBJ1-2; TRBD1 agrees at 7 bases. Germline CDR1 is MNHEY and CDR2 is SVGAGI. The CDR3 runs 16 residues. Trimming removed 4 bases from V and 4 bases from J; junction bases left unmatched: 12. The chain's CDR3 is CASSSVYRDSLYGYTF. As DNA, the CDR3 is TGTGCCAGCAGTTCTGTTTATCGGGACAGTCTCTATGGCTACACCTTC.

The CDR3 sequence: CASRNALKYGYTF. The DNA for the CDR3 is TGTGCCAGCAGAAATGCACTGAAATATGGCTACACCTTC. V gene TRBV28 combines with J gene TRBJ1-2; D ambiguous. Trimming cost V 6 bases and J 5 bases, with 13 bases left between them. Germline values: CDR1 MDHEN, CDR2 SYDVKM. This CDR3 is built from 13 residues.

The V gene is TRBV19, the J gene TRBJ1-4, with D possibly being TRBD1 (5 bases). The V gene's germline CDR1 is LNHDA and CDR2 SQIVND (reference sequence). The CDR3 is 16 residues long. Trimming stripped 3 bases from V and 0 bases from J, with 11 bases between. In DNA, the CDR3 is TGTGCCAGTAGTATGGGCAGGGCGGCAACTAATGAAAAACTGTTTTTT. This translates into CASSMGRAATNEKLFF.

This chain links TRBV28 with TRBJ1-2; D not certain. The ends were cut back, 6 bases at V and 5 bases at J, with 13 bases in the middle. Looked up from germline, CDR1 is MDHEN and CDR2 is SYDVKM. The CDR3 extends over 13 amino acids. CDR3 DNA: TGTGCCAGCAGGCCCACGGGGTGGTATGGCTACACCTTC. Protein sequence: CASRPTGWYGYTF.

The chain carries TRBV5-1 and TRBJ1-4, with 10 positions matching TRBD1. The junction had 2 bases not matched to a gene; V was cut back by 0 bases and J by 6 bases. Germline values: CDR1 SGHRS, CDR2 YFSETQ. The CDR3 sequence is 15 residues long. The CDR3 loop is CASSLAGQGYEKLFF. As DNA, the CDR3 is TGCGCCAGCAGCTTGGCGGGACAGGGGTATGAAAAACTGTTTTTT.

This chain links TRBV27 with TRBJ1-1, with D unresolved. The V end lost 4 bases, the J end lost 4 bases, and 16 bases lay between the germline ends. The length of the CDR3 is 15 residues. CDR1 is MNHEY and CDR2 is SMNVEV in the germline V gene (reference sequence). CDR3 DNA: TGTGCCAGCAGTTACCCTTGGGCAGCCTCCACTGAAGCTTTCTTT. Protein sequence: CASSYPWAASTEAFF.

Turning to this clone: At one end the junction does not follow the germline gene, possibly because of a read error. The genes are TRBV6-5 and TRBJ2-7; 9 nucleotides agree with TRBD1. The CDR3 consists of 15 residues. Germline lookup yields CDR1 MNHEY and CDR2 SVGAGI. CDR3 sequence (DNA): TGTGCCAGCAGTTACTTAGGGACAGGGCCCCGGAGATATTTTTTC. Protein sequence: CASSYLGTGPRRYFF.

This clone was observed once. The chain links TRBV9 to TRBJ2-3; weak D call: TRBD2 (6 bases). The V and J ends lost 4 bases and 4 bases respectively, with 22 bases between them. Germline V gene lookup returns CDR1 SGDLS and CDR2 YYNGEE. This CDR3 has 17 residues. CDR3 in amino acids: CASSPRPGLQGPDTQYF. The CDR3 DNA reads TGTGCCAGCAGCCCCCGGCCGGGACTCCAAGGCCCAGATACGCAGTATTTT.

J is TRBJ2-1 and V is TRBV4-3; 8 bases map to TRBD1. The V and J ends lost 5 bases and 9 bases, in that order; junction bases with no gene match: 9. Per germline, CDR1 LGHNA and CDR2 YSLEER. The CDR3 loop spans 14 amino acids. The CDR3: CASSWTGSDSEQFF. For the CDR3, the DNA is TGCGCCAGCAGCTGGACAGGGTCTGACAGTGAGCAGTTCTTC.